One sample yielded the 7 T cell receptor beta chains listed below, sequenced in a study of T cells in Graves' hyperthyroidism and ophthalmopathy. Researchers took RNA transcripts and amplified the TCR beta CDR3 regions from them. The TCR CDR3 first-round RT-PCR relied on the HTBI primer set. TCRdb re-called the multiplex PCR reads through MiXCR, storing one row per CDR3 protein. The data hold 550,000 to 600,000 distinct CDR3 sequences, with approximately 15% observed a single time. The sequenced material came from blood. The receptors come from a woman aged 18 to 35 with Graves' ophthalmopathy.

This clonotype was seen only a few times. The V gene is TRBV20-1, the J gene TRBJ2-1; a possible D gene is TRBD2 (6 bases). V shed 3 bases and J shed 5 bases, with 14 bases lying between them. The CDR3 consists of 14 residues. Germline CDR1 reads DFQATT; CDR2 reads SNEGSKA (reference sequence). CDR3 DNA: TGCAGTGCTAGTGGTGGGGACTTCCACAATGAGCAGTTCTTC. It translates to CSASGGDFHNEQFF.

The rearrangement uses TRBV2 and TRBJ2-3; the match to TRBD2 covers 11 bases. V lost 3 bases and J lost 6; bases outside the gene matches: 5. CDR1 is SNHLY, CDR2 FYNNEI, per germline. The CDR3 spans 15 residues. The CDR3 region has the DNA TGTGCCAGCAGTGACACTAGCGGGAGCGCGGATACGCAGTATTTT. Its translation: CASSDTSGSADTQYF.

This clonotype was counted between two and nine times. The V and J genes are TRBV6-1 and TRBJ1-3, with 9 bases that match TRBD1. This CDR3 has 16 residues. Germline-derived CDR1 and CDR2 are MNHNS and SASEGT. Trimming at V came to 7 bases and at J to 7 bases, leaving 14 bases not matched to a gene. The DNA for the CDR3 is TGTGCCAGCATTGCCGCCGCCGGGACAGGGCAGAACACCATATATTTT. Its protein product is CASIAAAGTGQNTIYF.

This clonotype was detected ten times or more. CDR3: CASSPGGTQYF. CDR3 nucleotide sequence: TGTGCCAGCAGCCCAGGGGGTACGCAGTATTTT. V gene TRBV6-1 combines with J gene TRBJ2-3; 7 bases agree with TRBD1. CDR1 and CDR2 (germline): MNHNS, SASEGT. Trimming took 6 bases from V and 8 from J; bases not matched to a gene: 2. There are 11 residues in the CDR3.

J is TRBJ2-7 and V is TRBV20-1, with D possibly matching TRBD2 (6 bases). The CDR3 loop spans 12 amino acids. The V end was cut by 6 bases, the J end by 2 bases, with 11 bases between. Looked up from germline, CDR1 is DFQATT and CDR2 is SNEGSKA (reference sequence). The CDR3 sequence: CSAPDYTYEQYF. The CDR3 DNA follows: TGCAGTGCCCCGGACTATACCTACGAGCAGTACTTC.

This clonotype was picked up many times. This chain links TRBV7-6 with TRBJ2-7; TRBD2 agrees at 8 bases. The CDR3 is 18 amino acids. Losses at the gene ends were 2 bases for V and 1 base for J; bases not matched to a gene: 13. Germline values: CDR1 SGHVS, CDR2 FNYEAQ. CDR3 sequence reads: CASSLLTSGDLGSYEQYF. CDR3 bases: TGTGCCAGCAGCTTACTTACTAGCGGTGACCTCGGATCCTACGAGCAGTACTTC.

In this sample, this clonotype turned up a few times. CDR3 residues: CASSQDPGGAHYGYTF. DNA of the CDR3: TGCGCCAGCAGCCAAGATCCCGGGGGCGCCCACTATGGCTACACCTTC. This sequence joins TRBV4-3 and TRBJ1-2; the D gene is possibly TRBD1 (6 bases). CDR1 is LGHNA, CDR2 YSLEER, per germline. This CDR3 is built from 16 residues. The germline V and J ends were trimmed by 0 bases and 3 bases, with 14 bases remaining between them.